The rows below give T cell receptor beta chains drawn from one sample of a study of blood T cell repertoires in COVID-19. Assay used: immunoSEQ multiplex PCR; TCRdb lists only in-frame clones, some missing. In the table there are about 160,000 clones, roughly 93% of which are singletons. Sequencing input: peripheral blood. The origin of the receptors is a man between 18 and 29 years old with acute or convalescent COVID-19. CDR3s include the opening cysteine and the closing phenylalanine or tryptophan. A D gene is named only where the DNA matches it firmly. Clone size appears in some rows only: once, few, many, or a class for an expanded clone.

CDR3 protein: CASSQDSARANQETQYF
CDR3 DNA: TGTGCCAGCAGCCAAGATTCGGCCAGGGCAAACCAAGAGACCCAGTACTTC
clone size: -
J gene: TRBJ2-5
V gene: TRBV3-1/TRBV3-2
D gene: -

CDR3 protein: CAISGALAGGPNEQFF
CDR3 DNA: TGTGCCATCAGTGGAGCACTAGCGGGGGGACCGAATGAGCAGTTCTTC
clone size: -
J gene: TRBJ2-1
V gene: TRBV10-3
D gene: TRBD2

CDR3 protein: CARRKQGGENSPLHF
CDR3 DNA: TGTGCCAGAAGAAAACAGGGAGGAGAAAATTCACCCCTCCACTTT
clone size: -
J gene: TRBJ1-6
V gene: TRBV21-1
D gene: -

CDR3 protein: CASSLVGVGGGYEQYF
CDR3 DNA: TGTGCCAGCAGTTTGGTCGGGGTTGGTGGCGGGTACGAGCAGTACTTC
clone size: -
J gene: TRBJ2-7
V gene: TRBV27
D gene: -

CDR3 protein: CASSIRGRNEQYF
CDR3 DNA: TGTGCCAGTAGTATCAGGGGGAGAAACGAGCAGTACTTC
clone size: -
J gene: TRBJ2-7
V gene: TRBV19
D gene: TRBD1

CDR3 protein: CASSLEGQGNTIYF
CDR3 DNA: TGCGCCAGCAGCTTGGAGGGACAGGGGAACACCATATATTTT
clone size: -
J gene: TRBJ1-3
V gene: TRBV5-1
D gene: TRBD1

CDR3 protein: CASSSGLLSYEQYF
CDR3 DNA: TGCGCCAGCAGCTCGGGACTCTTATCCTACGAGCAGTACTTC
clone size: few
J gene: TRBJ2-7
V gene: TRBV5-1
D gene: -

CDR3 protein: CASSPQAYEQYF
CDR3 DNA: TGTGCCAGCAGTCCCCAGGCCTACGAGCAGTACTTC
clone size: -
J gene: TRBJ2-7
V gene: TRBV11-2
D gene: -

CDR3 protein: CASSVGGPGQAGNSPLHF
CDR3 DNA: TGTGCCAGCAGTGTGGGGGGCCCGGGACAGGCGGGGAATTCACCCCTCCACTTT
clone size: -
J gene: TRBJ1-6
V gene: TRBV2
D gene: TRBD1

CDR3 protein: CASSPGQGVGNTIYF
CDR3 DNA: TGTGCCAGCTCACCAGGACAGGGTGTCGGAAACACCATATATTTT
clone size: -
J gene: TRBJ1-3
V gene: TRBV18
D gene: TRBD1

CDR3 protein: CASSLNAGTMYEQYF
CDR3 DNA: TGTGCCAGCAGCTTAAACGCGGGTACTATGTACGAGCAGTACTTC
clone size: -
J gene: TRBJ2-7
V gene: TRBV7-2
D gene: -

CDR3 protein: CASSLYVDRASGTEAFF
CDR3 DNA: TGTGCCAGCAGCTTGTATGTAGACAGGGCCTCGGGCACTGAAGCTTTCTTT
clone size: -
J gene: TRBJ1-1
V gene: TRBV5-6
D gene: TRBD1

CDR3 protein: CASSPLAGTLQETQYF
CDR3 DNA: TGCGCCAGCAGTCCCCTCGCGGGTACGCTACAAGAGACCCAGTACTTC
clone size: -
J gene: TRBJ2-5
V gene: TRBV10-2
D gene: -

CDR3 protein: CASSQEGTLRMVTGELFF
CDR3 DNA: TGTGCCAGCAGCCAAGAGGGGACTCTACGAATGGTCACCGGGGAGCTGTTTTTT
clone size: -
J gene: TRBJ2-2
V gene: TRBV14
D gene: -

CDR3 protein: CSVVSDRAIGNTIYF
CDR3 DNA: TGCAGCGTTGTCTCTGACAGGGCCATCGGAAACACCATATATTTT
clone size: -
J gene: TRBJ1-3
V gene: TRBV29-1
D gene: TRBD1

CDR3 protein: CASSFQALSYEQYF
CDR3 DNA: TGCGCCAGCAGCTTCCAGGCCCTCTCCTACGAGCAGTACTTC
clone size: -
J gene: TRBJ2-7
V gene: TRBV5-1
D gene: -

CDR3 protein: CASSLARGGYIYETQYF
CDR3 DNA: TGTGCCAGCAGCTTAGCGCGGGGCGGCTACATCTATGAGACCCAGTACTTC
clone size: -
J gene: TRBJ2-5
V gene: TRBV7-9
D gene: -

CDR3 protein: CASSITGFSTDTQYF
CDR3 DNA: TGTGCCAGTAGTATTACAGGATTTAGCACAGATACGCAGTATTTT
clone size: -
J gene: TRBJ2-3
V gene: TRBV19
D gene: -

CDR3 protein: CASSLNRGGSIQYF
CDR3 DNA: TGTGCCAGCAGCTTAAATCGGGGGGGTTCCATTCAGTACTTC
clone size: -
J gene: TRBJ2-4
V gene: TRBV7-2
D gene: TRBD2

CDR3 protein: CASSPGGGNIQYF
CDR3 DNA: TGTGCCAGCTCACCAGGGGGAGGCAACATTCAGTACTTC
clone size: -
J gene: TRBJ2-4
V gene: TRBV18
D gene: -

CDR3 protein: CASSPVTGKGTQYF
CDR3 DNA: TGTGCCAGCAGCCCCGTCACAGGGAAGGGAACCCAGTACTTC
clone size: -
J gene: TRBJ2-5
V gene: TRBV6-2/TRBV6-3
D gene: -

CDR3 protein: CASSLGGGGTEAFF
CDR3 DNA: TGTGCCAGCAGCTTGGGGGGCGGCGGCACTGAAGCTTTCTTT
clone size: -
J gene: TRBJ1-1
V gene: TRBV5-6
D gene: -

CDR3 protein: CASSSARGHTGELFF
CDR3 DNA: TGTGCCAGCAGCTCAGCTAGGGGTCACACCGGGGAGCTGTTTTTT
clone size: few
J gene: TRBJ2-2
V gene: TRBV6-5
D gene: -

CDR3 protein: CASIISSSGNTIYF
CDR3 DNA: TGTGCCAGCATTATATCCAGCTCTGGAAACACCATATATTTT
clone size: -
J gene: TRBJ1-3
V gene: TRBV28
D gene: -

CDR3 protein: CASSLPPGQGNYEQYF
CDR3 DNA: TGTGCCAGCAGCTTACCCCCGGGACAGGGGAACTACGAGCAGTACTTC
clone size: -
J gene: TRBJ2-7
V gene: TRBV3-1/TRBV3-2
D gene: TRBD1

CDR3 protein: CASAGQLDQPQHF
CDR3 DNA: TGTGCCAGCGCGGGGCAGTTGGATCAGCCCCAGCATTTT
clone size: -
J gene: TRBJ1-5
V gene: TRBV2
D gene: -

CDR3 protein: CAISPPFGSGGLDSYNEQFF
CDR3 DNA: TGTGCCATCAGTCCCCCTTTCGGGAGCGGGGGCTTAGACTCCTACAATGAGCAGTTCTTC
clone size: -
J gene: TRBJ2-1
V gene: TRBV10-3
D gene: TRBD2